This entry describes one TCR beta chain. Its antigen remains unidentified. It has no much larger one-base neighbor in the sample; base qualities were not kept. The sample is drawn from a study of blood T cells in healthy people across ages (dated by TCRdb to between 2015 and 2016). Study-level background: Template switching captured roughly one uniquely barcoded TCR beta cDNA molecule per two T cells in model experiments. To track age-related changes in TCR beta repertoire diversity, the study relied on deep sequencing normalized with unique cDNA molecular identifiers. Donors were grouped into four age groups: young (average 16 years), middle-aged (over 35), aged (about 59) and long-lived (approximately 82). Using the same blood draw, the study looked at two additional independent replicas of 1 million unique cDNA reads for two donors, one aged 18 to 30 and the other aged 80 or older. To avoid experimental bias, donors of different ages were distributed randomly across sequencing lanes.

Systemically healthy Caucasian individuals from Russia, roughly 40 in total and aged about 6 to 95 years, were included as donors. Around 10 milliliters of peripheral blood were drawn from each donor into EDTA-treated Vacutainer tubes. PBMCs were isolated by Ficoll-Paque density-gradient centrifugation, with at least 6 million obtained per sample. Trizol reagent was used to extract total RNA from the PBMCs, yielding at least 5.5 micrograms per sample. For every donor, flow cytometry on a PBMC aliquot measured the percentage of naive CD45RAhigh/CD27high T cells. Overall study outcomes, separate from this receptor: The long-lived group showed more naive CD4+ T cells, fewer expanded clones and increased TCR diversity than the aged group, suggesting age selection. Because profiling used bulk unsorted PBMCs, naive and antigen-experienced compartments could not be compared conclusively. Total diversity estimates from one million sequenced T cells were considered lower bounds and underestimates. The percentage of naive T cells measured by flow cytometry correlated strongly with observed TCR beta diversity. Donor CMV infection status was unknown, potentially confounding age-related changes in expanded clonotypes. Observed TCR beta diversity per million T cells fell roughly linearly with age, and a significant reduction was already apparent by age around 40.

The library was generated by 5' RACE. The sequencing machine was an Illumina HiSeq 2500. The second PCR ran for about 6 to 12 cycles and used a J-beta primer mix along with a sample-barcoded 5' primer. Each TCR beta cDNA molecule received a unique molecular identifier from a template-switch 5' adaptor carrying 12 random nucleotides. Each sample yielded at least 3 million CDR3-containing paired-end reads. First-strand cDNA was synthesized from all RNA with the Mint cDNA synthesis kit, primed by a TRBC-specific oligonucleotide. Following uracil-DNA glycosylase treatment, all cDNA underwent a first 18-cycle PCR with the universal primers M1SS and BC2_uni_R. The authors' pipeline ran thus. Each sample was normalized by randomly selecting 1 million high-quality reads, each carrying a distinct molecular identifier. Instead of being binned into consensus sequences, reads that shared molecular identifiers were thrown out. CDR3 identification, clonotype clustering and error correction used MiTCR with a Q25 quality threshold and the strictest error-elimination algorithm. A nonparametric unseen species model using Euler transformation provided a lower-bound estimate of total TCR beta diversity. TCRdb applied fastp at Q25 and MiXCR to the public reads, then kept only in-frame beta chains. A single entry per CDR3 protein holds the most common genes and DNA from its merged rows. What appears here as the V and J calls and clone size reflects TCRdb's work, not the paper's. The sample data list roughly 800,000 distinct CDR3 sequences, and 40% to 65% of these were observed just once. The ten largest clones capture approximately 40% of the sample.

From the cysteine up to the phenylalanine, the CDR3 has a length of 16 residues. Only CDR3 DNA is held: 48 bases, read in frame from base 1. Looking up the germline V gene yields CDR1 KGHSH and CDR2 LQKENI. V ends up 1 base short and J 4 bases short, with an unmatched junction base count of 4. This chain joins TRBV18 to TRBJ2-7, with 13 bases in between that match TRBD2. This clonotype was sampled from a man older than 75 in good health. The material sequenced was blood. Here is the DNA: TGTGCCAGCTCACCACGAGGGACTAGCGGGGTTTACGAGCAGTACTTC. Its translation reads: CASSPRGTSGVYEQYF.